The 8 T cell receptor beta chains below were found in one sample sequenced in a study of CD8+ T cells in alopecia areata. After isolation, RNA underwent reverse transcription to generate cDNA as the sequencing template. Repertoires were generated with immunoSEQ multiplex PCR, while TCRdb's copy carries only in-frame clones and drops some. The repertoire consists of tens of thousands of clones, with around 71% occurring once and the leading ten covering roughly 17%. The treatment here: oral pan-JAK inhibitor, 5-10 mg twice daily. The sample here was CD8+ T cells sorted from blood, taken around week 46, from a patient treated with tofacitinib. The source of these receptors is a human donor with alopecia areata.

The CDR3 sequence: CASSIQTAEAFF. CDR3 in DNA: TGTGCCAGCAGCATCCAGACAGCCGAAGCTTTCTTT. This sequence joins TRBV7-9 and TRBJ1-1; perhaps TRBD1 as D (5 bases). Germline V CDR1 and CDR2: SEHNR, FQNEAQ (reference sequence). Trimming stripped 5 bases from V and 8 bases from J, with 12 bases between. This CDR3 region has 12 residues.

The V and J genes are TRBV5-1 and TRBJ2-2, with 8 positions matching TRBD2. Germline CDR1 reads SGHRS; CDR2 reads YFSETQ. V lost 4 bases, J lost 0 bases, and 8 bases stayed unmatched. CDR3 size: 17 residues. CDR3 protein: CASSRIRLATNTGELFF. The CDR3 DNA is TGCGCCAGCAGCCGCATACGACTAGCGACGAACACCGGGGAGCTGTTTTTT. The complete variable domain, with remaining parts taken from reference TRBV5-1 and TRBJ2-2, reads KAGVTQTPRYLIKTRGQQVTLSCSPISGHRSVSWYQQTPGQGLQFLFEYFSETQRNKGNFPGRFSGRQFSNSRSEMNVSTLELGDSALYLCASSRIRLATNTGELFFGEGSRLTVL.

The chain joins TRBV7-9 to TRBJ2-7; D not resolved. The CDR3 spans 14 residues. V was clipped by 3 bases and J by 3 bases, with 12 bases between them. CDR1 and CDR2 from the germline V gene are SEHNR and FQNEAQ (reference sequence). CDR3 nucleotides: TGTGCCAGCAGCTTTTCCACGGTCGACTACGAGCAGTACTTC. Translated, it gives CASSFSTVDYEQYF.

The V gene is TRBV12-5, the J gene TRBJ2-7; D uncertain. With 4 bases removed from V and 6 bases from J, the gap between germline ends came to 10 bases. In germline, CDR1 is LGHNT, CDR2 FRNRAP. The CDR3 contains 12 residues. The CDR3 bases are TGTGCTAGTGGTTCGGACGGTGGCGAGCAGTACTTC. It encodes CASGSDGGEQYF.

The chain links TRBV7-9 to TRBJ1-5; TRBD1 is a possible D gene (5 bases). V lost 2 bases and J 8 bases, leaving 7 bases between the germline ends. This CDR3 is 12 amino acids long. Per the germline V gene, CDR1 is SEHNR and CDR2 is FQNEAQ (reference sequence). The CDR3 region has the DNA TGTGCCAGCAGCTTAATGGGGGAGCCCCAGCATTTT. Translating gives CASSLMGEPQHF.

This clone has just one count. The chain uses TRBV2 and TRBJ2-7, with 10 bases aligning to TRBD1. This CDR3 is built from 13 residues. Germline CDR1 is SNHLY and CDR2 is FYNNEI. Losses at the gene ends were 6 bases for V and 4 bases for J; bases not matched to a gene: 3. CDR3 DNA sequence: TGTGCCAGCAGACAGGACAGGGGGTACGAGCAGTACTTC. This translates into CASRQDRGYEQYF.

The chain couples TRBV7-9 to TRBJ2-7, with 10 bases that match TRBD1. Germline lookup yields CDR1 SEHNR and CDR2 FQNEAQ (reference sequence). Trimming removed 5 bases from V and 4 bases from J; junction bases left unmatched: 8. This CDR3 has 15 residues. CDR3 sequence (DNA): TGTGCCAGCAGCCCCGACAGGGGGCTTTTTTACGAGCAGTACTTC. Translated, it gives CASSPDRGLFYEQYF.

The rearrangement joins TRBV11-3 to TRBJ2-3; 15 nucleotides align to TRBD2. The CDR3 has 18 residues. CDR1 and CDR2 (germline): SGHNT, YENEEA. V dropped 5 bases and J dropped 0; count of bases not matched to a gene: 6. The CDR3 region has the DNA TGTGCCAGCAGCGGACTAGCGGGGGGGGATACTAGCACAGATACGCAGTATTTT. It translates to CASSGLAGGDTSTDTQYF.